The 15 T cell receptor beta chains given below trace back to one sample, sequenced in a study of identical twins. TCRdb redid the calling of the 5' RACE reads with MiXCR, one entry per CDR3 protein. The sample lists some 240,000 distinct CDR3 sequences, roughly a tenth occurring once. The material sequenced was memory T cells sorted from blood. The receptors come from a man over 45 in good health.

The rearrangement links TRBV24-1 to TRBJ2-3; D is unresolved. Trimming took 2 bases from V and 2 from J, leaving 13 bases between them. The CDR3 totals 16 residues. Germline V lookup: CDR1 KGHDR, CDR2 SFDVKD. The CDR3 coding sequence is TGTGCCACCAGTGATTATGGGCGGCTGGACACAGATACGCAGTATTTT. It encodes CATSDYGRLDTDTQYF.

The chain carries TRBV5-1 and TRBJ2-1; 11 nucleotides align to TRBD2. The length of the CDR3 is 14 residues. V gave up 4 bases and J gave up 7 bases; unmatched junction bases: 4. Looked up from germline, CDR1 is SGHRS and CDR2 is YFSETQ. The CDR3 loop reads CASSELAGANEQFF. The CDR3 DNA follows: TGCGCCAGCAGCGAACTAGCGGGGGCTAATGAGCAGTTCTTC.

This clonotype was found a few times. The gene calls are TRBV20-1 and TRBJ2-1, with 9 bases identical to TRBD2. The CDR3 extends over 16 amino acids. With V trimmed by 0 bases and J by 2 bases, 5 bases remained unmatched. Germline loops: CDR1 DFQATT, CDR2 SNEGSKA (reference sequence). CDR3 sequence reads: CSARDILAGTYNEQFF. DNA for the CDR3: TGCAGTGCTAGAGATATTCTAGCGGGGACCTACAATGAGCAGTTCTTC.

This clonotype was picked up a small number of times. This chain uses TRBV6-1 with TRBJ1-5; D remains unclear. Germline CDR1 and CDR2: MNHNS and SASEGT. The CDR3 sequence is 18 residues long. Trimming removed 0 bases from V and 2 bases from J, with 17 bases in between. This chain's CDR3 is CASSEASRGSQGNQPQHF. CDR3 bases: TGTGCCAGCAGTGAAGCGAGTCGAGGTTCGCAGGGCAATCAGCCCCAGCATTTT.

This clonotype has just a few counts. This chain connects TRBV5-1 to TRBJ1-2; TRBD1 is a possible D gene (5 bases). The V end was cut by 2 bases, the J end by 7 bases, with 15 bases between. This CDR3 region has 14 residues. Germline lookup yields CDR1 SGHRS and CDR2 YFSETQ. The CDR3 spells CASSFGAGDGGYTF. For the CDR3, the DNA is TGCGCCAGCAGCTTCGGGGCTGGGGATGGTGGCTACACCTTC.

This clonotype was observed at least ten times. The chain employs TRBV3-1 and TRBJ2-1; D perhaps matches TRBD1 (6 bases). This CDR3 region has 18 residues. V gave up 0 bases and J gave up 4 bases, with 19 bases separating them. The germline V gene has CDR1 LGHDT and CDR2 YNNKEL (reference sequence). CDR3 sequence: CASSQDHAYRVLYNEQFF. The CDR3 region has the DNA TGTGCCAGCAGCCAAGATCACGCCTACAGGGTATTATACAATGAGCAGTTCTTC.

This clonotype appeared many times. The chain employs TRBV3-1 and TRBJ2-7, with D possibly TRBD1 on 5 matching bases. Germline values: CDR1 LGHDT, CDR2 YNNKEL (reference sequence). CDR3 size: 10 residues. V dropped 8 bases and J dropped 6 bases, with 8 bases sitting between them. CDR3 coding DNA: TGTGCCAGCGCTAGGGGCGAGCAGTACTTC. This codes for CASARGEQYF.

This clonotype has at least ten counts. The V gene is TRBV7-2, the J gene TRBJ1-2; D might be TRBD1 (5 bases). The CDR3 has 14 residues. CDR1 and CDR2 from the germline V gene are SGHTA and FQGNSA. Trimming removed 6 bases at V and 4 bases at J, with 15 bases between. The CDR3 protein is CASSQGEQGYGYTF. The CDR3 DNA sequence: TGTGCCAGCAGTCAAGGGGAGCAGGGCTATGGCTACACCTTC. Together with reference TRBV7-2 and TRBJ1-2, the CDR3 gives the full variable domain: GAGVSQSPSNKVTEKGKDVELRCDPISGHTALYWYRQSLGQGLEFLIYFQGNSAPDKSGLPSDRFSAERTGGSVSTLTIQRTQQEDSAVYLCASSQGEQGYGYTFGSGTRLTVV.

This clonotype was seen many times. The V gene is TRBV7-9, the J gene TRBJ2-1, with D perhaps matching TRBD2 (6 bases). CDR1 and CDR2 from the germline V gene are SEHNR and FQNEAQ (reference sequence). V was cut by 2 bases and J by 3 bases, with 11 bases left in between. The CDR3 sequence is 15 residues long. The CDR3 bases are TGTGCCAGCAGCTTACCCGCGGGGCGCTACAATGAGCAGTTCTTC. This codes for CASSLPAGRYNEQFF.

V gene TRBV7-2 combines with J gene TRBJ1-2; no clear D. Per the germline V gene, CDR1 is SGHTA and CDR2 is FQGNSA. The CDR3 loop spans 15 amino acids. Between the trimmed V and J ends, which lost 1 base and 8 bases, there was a span of 17 bases. The CDR3 sequence is CASSLVPRASGGYTF. CDR3 nucleotides: TGTGCCAGCAGCTTAGTGCCCCGGGCTTCTGGGGGCTACACCTTC.

This clonotype occurred many times. J is TRBJ2-7 and V is TRBV6-6; D unresolved. Germline V gene data show CDR1 as MNHNY and CDR2 as SVGAGI (reference sequence). Trimming removed 11 bases at V and 3 bases at J, with 17 bases between. This CDR3 has 13 amino acids. The CDR3 here is CAGMGVTLYEQYF. The CDR3 DNA is TGTGCCGGAATGGGTGTTACCCTCTACGAGCAGTACTTC.

The gene calls are TRBV9 and TRBJ2-7; D perhaps matches TRBD2 (6 bases). The V end was cut by 2 bases, the J end by 0 bases, with 9 bases between. The CDR3 runs to 14 residues. Germline values: CDR1 SGDLS, CDR2 YYNGEE. CDR3 in DNA: TGTGCCAGCAGCGTTCACGGGAGCTCCTACGAGCAGTACTTC. As protein: CASSVHGSSYEQYF.

The CDR3 loop reads CSVEDRESPGELFF. In DNA form, the CDR3 reads TGCAGCGTTGAGGACAGGGAATCCCCCGGGGAGCTGTTTTTT. The chain employs TRBV29-1 and TRBJ2-2; TRBD1 aligns across 8 bases. The CDR3 covers 14 residues. Trimming removed 3 bases from V and 6 bases from J; junction bases left unmatched: 6. Per the germline V gene, CDR1 is SQVTM and CDR2 is ANQGSEA.

This clonotype was observed many times. J is TRBJ2-2 and V is TRBV5-1, with unresolved D. There are 12 residues in the CDR3. The V gene's germline CDR1 is SGHRS and CDR2 YFSETQ. The V end was cut by 4 bases, the J end by 3 bases, with 4 bases between. Here the CDR3 DNA reads TGCGCCAGCAGCACGGACACCGGGGAGCTGTTTTTT. Translating gives CASSTDTGELFF. The entire variable domain, with the rest obtained from reference TRBV5-1 and TRBJ2-2, is as follows: KAGVTQTPRYLIKTRGQQVTLSCSPISGHRSVSWYQQTPGQGLQFLFEYFSETQRNKGNFPGRFSGRQFSNSRSEMNVSTLELGDSALYLCASSTDTGELFFGEGSRLTVL.

This clonotype was seen repeatedly, ten times or more. The rearrangement joins TRBV21-1 to TRBJ2-6; TRBD1, the table's D call, was not compared with the DNA. TRBV21-1 represents a pseudogene. This CDR3 has 16 residues. CDR3 sequence: CASSPRHNSWANVLTF. CDR3 nucleotide sequence: TGTGCCAGCAGCCCGCGACACAACTCTTGGGCCAACGTCCTGACTTTC.